The 2 T cell receptor beta chains presented below share a single source sample, sequenced in a study of spatial heterogeneity in lung cancer. Documented time point: sample taken at primary tumor resection. Whole RNA, isolated from tumor, nontumor lung or frozen PBMC, was sequenced without prior sorting. Via MiXCR, TCRdb re-called the 5' RACE reads, giving one row per CDR3 protein. The table lists about 5,400 distinct CDR3 sequences, around 35% of them singletons. This specimen was PBMCs, taken at surgery. The receptors shown here come from a female donor with early-stage non-small cell lung cancer.

As to this clonotype: As an off-target read in a library built for alpha chains, this beta chain has a frequency of little significance. The chain is built from TRBV28 and TRBJ2-7, with D tentatively TRBD2 (7 bases). CDR3 length equals 16 residues. The germline V gene has CDR1 MDHEN and CDR2 SYDVKM. V was trimmed by 10 bases and J by 0 bases, leaving 22 bases between them. CDR3 sequence (DNA): TGTGCCACCCAAGGGGGGGCAATTTATGTCTCCTACGAGCAGTACTTC. As protein: CATQGGAIYVSYEQYF. Combining the CDR3 with reference TRBV28 and TRBJ2-7 gives the whole variable domain DVKVTQSSRYLVKRTGEKVFLECVQDMDHENMFWYRQDPGLGLRLIYFSYDVKMKEKGDIPEGYSVSREKKERFSLILESASTNQTSMYLCATQGGAIYVSYEQYFGPGTRLTVT.

This clonotype was counted a few times. Because the library targeted alpha chains, this beta chain is an off-target read whose size means little. The chain links TRBV20-1 to TRBJ2-7; 8 positions agree with TRBD1. Germline CDR1 is DFQATT and CDR2 is SNEGSKA (reference sequence). The CDR3 runs to 15 residues. J was trimmed by 2 bases and V by 2 bases; bases with no gene match: 8. CDR3 DNA sequence: TGCAGTGCTAGACCAAACCCGGGACAGGCCTACGAGCAGTACTTC. The encoded protein is CSARPNPGQAYEQYF.